This entry describes one T cell receptor (beta chain). Its matching antigen is unknown. These data come from a study of graft-versus-host responses after intestinal transplantation. About the research overall: The recipients all started with anti-thymocyte globulin induction and then took tacrolimus and steroids for 3 to 4 years. Findings and caveats of the study: Recipient marrow showed GvH clones, some seen first in ileum or blood.

TCRdb's copy holds only in-frame clones and misses some; the assay was immunoSEQ multiplex PCR. Of about 88,000 clones listed, over 90% were seen once; the top ten hold more than 0.15%. J gave up 3 bases and V 4 bases, and 18 bases lay outside the gene matches. The CDR3 totals 18 residues. CDR1 SGHRS and CDR2 YFSETQ come from the germline V gene. The material sequenced was unstimulated CD4+ T cells sorted from spleen or lymph node cells, taken before transplant. This chain joins TRBV5-1 and TRBJ2-7; 8 bases line up with TRBD2. This sequence originates from a human donor who was the organ donor for an intestinal transplant. The CDR3 DNA sequence: TGCGCCAGCAGCATGCCCTCCGACCGGGGGGGACGTCGCTACGAGCAGTACTTC. It translates to CASSMPSDRGGRRYEQYF.